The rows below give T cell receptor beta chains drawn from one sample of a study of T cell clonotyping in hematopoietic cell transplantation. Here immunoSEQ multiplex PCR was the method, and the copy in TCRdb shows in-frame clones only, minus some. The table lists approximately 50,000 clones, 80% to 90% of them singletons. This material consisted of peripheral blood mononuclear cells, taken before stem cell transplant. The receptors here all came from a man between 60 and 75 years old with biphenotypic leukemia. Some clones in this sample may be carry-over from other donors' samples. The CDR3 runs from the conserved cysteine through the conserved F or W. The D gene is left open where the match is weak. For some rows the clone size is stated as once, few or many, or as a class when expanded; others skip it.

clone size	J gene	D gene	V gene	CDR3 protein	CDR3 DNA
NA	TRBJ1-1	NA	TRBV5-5	CASSQVDTEAFF	TGTGCCAGCAGCCAAGTTGACACTGAAGCTTTCTTT
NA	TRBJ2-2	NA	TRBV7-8	CASSSGELFF	TGTGCCAGCAGCTCCGGGGAGCTGTTTTTT
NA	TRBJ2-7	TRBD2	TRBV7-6	CASSLGGGPAYEQYF	TGTGCCAGCAGCTTAGGGGGGGGTCCGGCCTACGAGCAGTACTTC
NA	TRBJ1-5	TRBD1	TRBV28	CASSFGTGEVQPQHF	TGTGCCAGCAGCTTTGGGACAGGGGAGGTACAGCCCCAGCATTTT
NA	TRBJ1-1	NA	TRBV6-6	CASSGAFLSEAFF	TGTGCCAGCAGTGGGGCCTTTTTATCTGAAGCTTTCTTT
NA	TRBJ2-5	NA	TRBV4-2	CASSQDSGETQYF	TGTGCCAGCAGCCAAGACAGCGGAGAGACCCAGTACTTC
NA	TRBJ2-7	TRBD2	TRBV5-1	CASSLGSGARGEQYF	TGCGCCAGCAGCTTGGGAAGCGGGGCCCGTGGCGAGCAGTACTTC
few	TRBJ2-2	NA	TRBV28	CASSFPGFKKTGELFF	TGTGCCAGCAGTTTTCCGGGGTTTAAGAAAACCGGGGAGCTGTTTTTT
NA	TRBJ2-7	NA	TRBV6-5	CASRGSGHQYEQYF	TGTGCCAGCAGGGGATCGGGACACCAGTACGAGCAGTACTTC
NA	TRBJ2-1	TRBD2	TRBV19	CASSRIAGGPPNEQFF	TGTGCCAGTAGTAGAATAGCGGGAGGGCCGCCCAATGAGCAGTTCTTC
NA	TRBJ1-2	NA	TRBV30	CASLGLQYPYGYTF	TGTGCCAGTTTAGGACTCCAGTATCCTTATGGCTACACCTTC
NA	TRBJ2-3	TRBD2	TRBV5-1	CASSSYSPGLAGDDTQYF	TGCGCCAGCAGCTCTTATTCGCCTGGACTAGCGGGAGACGATACGCAGTATTTT
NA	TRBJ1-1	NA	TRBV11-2	CASSSDFAEAFF	TGTGCCAGCAGCTCCGACTTTGCTGAAGCTTTCTTT
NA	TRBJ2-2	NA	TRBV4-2	CASSQDFRDGPNTGELFF	TGTGCCAGCAGCCAAGACTTCAGGGACGGACCTAACACCGGGGAGCTGTTTTTT
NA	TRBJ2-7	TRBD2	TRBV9	CASSAQVAGEQYF	TGTGCCAGCAGCGCCCAGGTAGCGGGTGAGCAGTACTTC
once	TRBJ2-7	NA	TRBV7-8	CASSLGGLYYEQYF	TGTGCCAGCAGCCTGGGGGGGCTCTACTACGAGCAGTACTTC
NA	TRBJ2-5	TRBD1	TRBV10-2	CASSVSTGRETQYF	TGCGCCAGCAGTGTTTCGACAGGGCGGGAGACCCAGTACTTC
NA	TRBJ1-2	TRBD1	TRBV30	CAWDRAYGYTF	TGTGCCTGGGACAGGGCCTATGGCTACACCTTC
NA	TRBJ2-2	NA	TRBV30	CAWKRAGGGGELFF	TGTGCCTGGAAACGGGCCGGGGGCGGCGGGGAGCTGTTTTTT
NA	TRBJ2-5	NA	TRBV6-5	CASSYSGGQETQYF	TGTGCCAGCAGTTACTCGGGGGGCCAAGAGACCCAGTACTTC
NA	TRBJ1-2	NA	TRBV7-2	CASSIITGNYGYTF	TGTGCCAGCAGCATAATTACAGGGAACTATGGCTACACCTTC
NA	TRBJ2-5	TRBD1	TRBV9	CASSEGTGRETQYF	TGTGCCAGCAGCGAAGGGACAGGGCGAGAGACCCAGTACTTC
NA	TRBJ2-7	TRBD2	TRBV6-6	CASSYGRLADQGYF	TGTGCCAGCAGTTACGGTCGACTAGCGGACCAGGGGTACTTC
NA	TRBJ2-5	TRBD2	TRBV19	CASSLTILAGVGEETQYF	TGTGCCAGTAGTCTTACCATCCTAGCGGGAGTGGGGGAAGAGACCCAGTACTTC
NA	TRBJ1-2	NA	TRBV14	CASSQEEGSPYF	TGTGCCAGCAGCCAAGAGGAAGGGAGCCCCTACTTC
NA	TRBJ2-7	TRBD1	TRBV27	CASSPGTGGIEQYF	TGTGCCAGCAGTCCCGGGACAGGGGGCATCGAGCAGTACTTC
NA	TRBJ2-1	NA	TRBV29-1	CSVGEYNEQFF	TGCAGCGTCGGGGAGTACAATGAGCAGTTCTTC
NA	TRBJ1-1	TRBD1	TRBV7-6	CASSLDRGTEAFF	TGTGCCAGCAGCTTAGACAGGGGAACTGAAGCTTTCTTT
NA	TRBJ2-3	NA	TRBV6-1	CASSVTGTSTDTQYF	TGTGCCAGCAGTGTCACAGGCACTAGCACAGATACGCAGTATTTT
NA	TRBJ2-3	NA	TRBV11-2	CASSLGVGDTQYF	TGTGCCAGCAGCTTGGGCGTCGGAGATACGCAGTATTTT
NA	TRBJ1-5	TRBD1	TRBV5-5	CASSPTGRDQPQHF	TGTGCCAGCAGCCCGACAGGGCGTGATCAGCCCCAGCATTTT
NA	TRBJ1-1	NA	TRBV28	CASSTPVKAAFF	TGTGCCAGCAGTACCCCTGTTAAGGCGGCTTTCTTT
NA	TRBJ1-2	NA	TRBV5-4	CASSLGQGDYGYTF	TGTGCCAGCAGCTTGGGGCAGGGTGATTATGGCTACACCTTC
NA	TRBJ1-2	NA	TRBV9	CASSRVDGYTF	TGTGCCAGCAGCCGGGTTGATGGCTACACCTTC
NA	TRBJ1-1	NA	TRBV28	CASTGIGAGDTEAFF	TGTGCCAGCACGGGGATCGGGGCCGGAGACACTGAAGCTTTCTTT
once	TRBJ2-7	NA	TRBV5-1	CASSLEPGSYEQYF	TGCGCCAGCAGCTTGGAGCCGGGGTCCTACGAGCAGTACTTC
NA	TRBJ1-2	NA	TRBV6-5	CASSYSGAGGGYTF	TGTGCCAGCAGTTACTCTGGGGCAGGTGGCGGCTACACCTTC
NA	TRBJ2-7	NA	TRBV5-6	CASSWTGDEQYF	TGTGCCAGCAGCTGGACGGGGGACGAGCAGTACTTC
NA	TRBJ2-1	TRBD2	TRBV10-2	CASSDGLGSGAYNEQFF	TGCGCCAGCAGTGATGGCTTAGGTAGCGGGGCTTACAATGAGCAGTTCTTC
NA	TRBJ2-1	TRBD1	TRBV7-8	CASSPGTVTNEQFF	TGTGCCAGCAGCCCGGGGACAGTTACCAATGAGCAGTTCTTC
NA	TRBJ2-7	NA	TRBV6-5	CATRRATSAYEQYF	TGTGCCACCCGAAGGGCTACCAGCGCCTACGAGCAGTACTTC
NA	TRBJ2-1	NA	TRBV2	CASSELVGDNEQFF	TGTGCCAGCAGTGAATTGGTGGGCGACAATGAGCAGTTCTTC
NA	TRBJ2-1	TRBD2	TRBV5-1	CASSFPGGVNEQFF	TGCGCCAGCAGCTTTCCGGGGGGGGTCAATGAGCAGTTCTTC
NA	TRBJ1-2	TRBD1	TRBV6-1	CASSEALGTGDGYTF	TGTGCCAGCAGTGAAGCACTGGGGACAGGGGATGGCTACACCTTC